This T cell receptor (beta chain) was recorded in a study of blood T cell repertoires in COVID-19. About the research overall: Samples taken during acute and convalescent COVID-19 were collected in the United States, Italy and Spain. PBMCs, B-cell-depleted T cells, or T cells provided the cDNA or gDNA that made up the material.

Original analysis: The assay estimated nucleated cells by amplifying reference gene primers. Data came from immunoSEQ multiplex PCR; TCRdb stores just in-frame clones and leaves some out. V, J and clone size are taken as reported in that table, and D and trimming were inferred from the DNA itself. Among about 170,000 clones listed, 80% to 90% were seen once. Looked up from germline, CDR1 is LNHDA and CDR2 is SQIVND (reference sequence). The junction had 7 bases not matched to a gene; V was cut back by 7 bases and J by 6 bases. The CDR3 length is 15 residues. The specimen was peripheral blood. The gene calls are TRBV19 and TRBJ2-1; 12 bases fit TRBD2. The source of this sequence is a woman older than 75 with acute or convalescent COVID-19. CDR3 loop: CASTILAGGTNEQFF. The DNA of the CDR3 is TGTGCCAGTACCATACTAGCGGGGGGAACCAATGAGCAGTTCTTC.